These 5 T cell receptor beta chains originate from one sample sequenced in a study of cytomegalovirus exposure and HLA in healthy donors. Primers: 60 Vbeta forward and 13 Jbeta reverse. The data were produced by immunoSEQ multiplex PCR, yet TCRdb's version contains in-frame clones alone and is incomplete. The sample consists of more than 150,000 clones, about 88% of them appearing once. The specimen sequenced was PBMCs. Source of these receptors: a girl under two years old in good health and CMV-seronegative.

V is TRBV2 and J is TRBJ1-2; D is ambiguous. Trimming shortened V by 2 bases and J by 3 bases, and 10 bases separated the two germline ends. Germline V gene lookup returns CDR1 SNHLY and CDR2 FYNNEI. The CDR3 contains 14 residues. The CDR3 nucleotides read TGTGCCAGCAGTGAAACCTGGAGCCACTATGGCTACACCTTC. The encoded protein is CASSETWSHYGYTF.

There are a few counts of this clone. The chain is built from TRBV7-2 and TRBJ1-4; 9 nucleotides align to TRBD1. This CDR3 has 15 residues. The V segment lost 5 bases and the J segment 8 bases; nucleotides outside the gene matches: 9. CDR1 is SGHTA and CDR2 is FQGNSA in the germline V gene. The CDR3 coding sequence is TGTGCCAGCAGCCGATACAGGGGGCAGGGGGAAAAACTGTTTTTT. It codes for CASSRYRGQGEKLFF.

The chain is built from TRBV6-1 and TRBJ2-1; 14 bases fit TRBD2. V lost 4 bases and J lost 4; bases outside the gene matches: 9. The germline V gene has CDR1 MNHNS and CDR2 SASEGT. This CDR3 has 18 amino acids. Here the CDR3 reads CASSVTSGGAITYNEQFF. DNA of the CDR3: TGTGCCAGCAGTGTGACTAGCGGGGGGGCTATCACATACAATGAGCAGTTCTTC.

This clone was picked up a small number of times. This rearrangement joins TRBV2 to TRBJ2-7, with 8 bases matching TRBD1. CDR3 length: 14 amino acids. The ends lost 6 bases at V and 2 bases at J; junction bases unmatched: 6. Germline V gene data show CDR1 as SNHLY and CDR2 as FYNNEI. The CDR3 DNA follows: TGTGCCAGCAGGCGGGACAGGATAACCTACGAGCAGTACTTC. This translates into CASRRDRITYEQYF.

The V call is TRBV4-2, the J call TRBJ1-1; 8 bases align to TRBD1. J lost 4 bases, V lost 4 bases, and 8 bases had no gene match. From germline, CDR1 is LGHNA and CDR2 YNFKEQ. CDR3 size: 15 residues. The chain's CDR3 is CASSLRTGRVTEAFF. DNA of the CDR3: TGTGCCAGCAGCCTCCGGACAGGGAGGGTCACTGAAGCTTTCTTT.